This T cell receptor (beta chain) was obtained from a study of shared clonotypes between healthy human individuals. Remarks on this clone: Its antigen is not known.

With 1 base removed from V and 9 bases from J, the gap between germline ends came to 14 bases. This CDR3 region has 14 residues. Per the germline V gene, CDR1 is SGHRS and CDR2 is YFSETQ. Deep-level running was used for the assay. Libraries were prepared by immunoSEQ multiplex PCR; TCRdb keeps only in-frame clonotypes and omits some of them. The sample lists about 520,000 clones; 60% to 80% were seen once. Whole-study findings and limits: The sampled material consisted only of blood, and tissue repertoires are likely to differ. A limitation of the genetic and exposure-history diversity represented arose from few donors.

The sample was PBMCs. The chain couples TRBV5-1 to TRBJ2-4; the D gene could be TRBD1 or TRBD2 (5 bases each). This clonotype was sampled from a woman between 40 and 50 years old in good health. Some clones in this sample may be carry-over from other donors' samples. In nucleotides, the CDR3 is TGCGCCAGCAGCTTGATCGGGACGGGCGCCATTCAGTACTTC. Encoded protein: CASSLIGTGAIQYF.